The 7 T cell receptor beta chains presented below share a single source sample, sequenced in a study of memory CD4+ T cells and cytomegalovirus serostatus. TCRdb's table, derived via immunoSEQ multiplex PCR, lists solely in-frame clones and lacks some. The sample holds approximately 53,000 clones, around 82% seen once. The sort gate was single viable CD3+CD4+CD8-CD45RO+ cells for memory CD4+ T cells. Sequenced material: memory CD4+ T cells from blood. The source is an adult in good health and CMV-seronegative.

The V and J genes are TRBV10-2 and TRBJ1-5; D unclear. The CDR3 runs to 14 residues. Trimming cost V 6 bases and J 4 bases, with 13 bases left between them. Germline values: CDR1 WSHSY, CDR2 SAAADI. CDR3 loop: CASSSGVRNQPQHF. The CDR3 nucleotides read TGCGCCAGCAGCAGTGGGGTCAGAAATCAGCCCCAGCATTTT.

CDR3: CASSFDSTEAFF. DNA of the CDR3: TGTGCCAGCAGCTTTGACAGCACTGAAGCTTTCTTT. The V and J genes are TRBV13 and TRBJ1-1; tentatively, D is TRBD1 (5 bases). This CDR3 contains 12 residues. V shed 3 bases and J shed 4 bases, with 6 bases lying between them. Per the germline V gene, CDR1 is PRHDT and CDR2 is FYEKMQ (reference sequence).

The gene calls are TRBV30 and TRBJ1-5, with 9 bases that match TRBD1. In germline, CDR1 is GTSNPN, CDR2 SVGIG (reference sequence). The CDR3 covers 14 residues. V gave up 2 bases and J gave up 7 bases; unmatched junction bases: 6. DNA for the CDR3: TGTGCCTGGAGTCCCGGGACAGGGTACCAGCCCCAGCATTTT. Its protein is CAWSPGTGYQPQHF.

J is TRBJ2-7 and V is TRBV28; D possibly corresponds to TRBD1 (6 bases). The CDR3 contains 12 residues. Per germline, CDR1 MDHEN and CDR2 SYDVKM. The V end lost 6 bases, the J end lost 2 bases, and 8 bases lay between the germline ends. CDR3 sequence: CASSGTTYEQYF. The CDR3 bases are TGTGCCAGCAGCGGGACAACCTACGAGCAGTACTTC.

The DNA for the CDR3 is TGTGCCAGTAGTCCCGACCCCATAATCCCGCCGGAGGGCAATCAGCCCCAGCATTTT. Amino acids: CASSPDPIIPPEGNQPQHF. The chain combines TRBV19 with TRBJ1-5; no firm D call. Deletions cut 5 bases from V and 2 bases from J, with 25 bases between. The CDR3 contains 19 residues. Germline V gene sequence: CDR1 LNHDA, CDR2 SQIVND (reference sequence).

This sequence joins TRBV7-2 and TRBJ2-7, with 11 nucleotides matching TRBD1. The CDR3 contains 14 residues. CDR1 is SGHTA and CDR2 is FQGNSA in the germline V gene. J was trimmed by 6 bases and V by 2 bases; bases with no gene match: 3. Written as DNA, the CDR3 is TGTGCCAGCAGCTTAAGCGGGACAGGGGGCGAGCAGTACTTC. Protein: CASSLSGTGGEQYF.

The chain uses TRBV29-1 and TRBJ1-2; 9 bases align to TRBD1. After removal of 4 bases from V and 4 bases from J, the junction contained 10 bases not matched to a gene. Per the germline V gene, CDR1 is SQVTM and CDR2 is ANQGSEA. The CDR3 loop spans 15 amino acids. The CDR3 DNA sequence: TGCAGCGTTGCCACCGGGACAGGGTTCCTCTATGGCTACACCTTC. This gives the protein CSVATGTGFLYGYTF. The whole variable domain, filled in from reference TRBV29-1 and TRBJ1-2, reads SAVISQKPSRDICQRGTSLTIQCQVDSQVTMMFWYRQQPGQSLTLIATANQGSEATYESGFVIDKFPISRPNLTFSTLTVSNMSPEDSSIYLCSVATGTGFLYGYTFGSGTRLTVV.